Listed below are T cell receptor beta chains from one sample, sequenced in a study of cytomegalovirus exposure and HLA in healthy donors. Generated by immunoSEQ multiplex PCR, the TCRdb table keeps only in-frame clones and is missing some. The data show about 200,000 clones, 82% seen once. Sample: PBMCs. The source is a woman aged 50 to 65 in good health and CMV-seropositive. Each CDR3 is given with its conserved first and last residue.

TRBV5-4,17,TRBJ2-1,CASSLDGSGGPYNEQFF
TRBV10-3,14,TRBJ1-1,CAIRTPGGNTEAFF
TRBV7-9,15,TRBJ2-5,CASSLVGGVQETQYF
TRBV29-1,13,TRBJ2-1,CSVEEWLVGEQFF
TRBV6-4,13,TRBJ1-3,CASSESAGNTIYF
TRBV5-1,14,TRBJ1-6,CASSKGTGLLPLHF
TRBV29-1,14,TRBJ2-7,CSIGRTGGVNEQYF
TRBV5-1,17,TRBJ2-2,CASSLAQGGRGTGELFF
TRBV7-2,18,TRBJ2-1,CASSPWTSGGSHYNEQFF
TRBV10-3,15,TRBJ2-7,CAISEPGTGGYEQYF
TRBV19,14,TRBJ1-2,CASTMGGRDYGYTF
TRBV7-9,17,TRBJ2-1,CASSLIPQINSYNEQFF
TRBV7-9,14,TRBJ1-1,CASSSTGVNTEAFF
TRBV6-5,11,TRBJ2-7,CASRTGYEQYF
TRBV12-5,14,TRBJ2-3,CASGLDRVTDTQYF
TRBV7-6,16,TRBJ2-3,CASSPDPLGITDTQYF
TRBV7-9,16,TRBJ2-5,CASSLASGRYQETQYF
TRBV15,14,TRBJ2-7,CATSRGQGVDEQYF
TRBV5-4,14,TRBJ1-1,CASSSDRGGTEAFF
TRBV6-1,15,TRBJ1-2,CASISELLVYYGYTF
TRBV4-2,17,TRBJ2-5,CASSQDTTSGGQETQYF
TRBV27,14,TRBJ2-7,CASSSPGLGYEQYF
TRBV29-1,12,TRBJ1-1,CSVLGGATEAFF
TRBV7-2,14,TRBJ2-3,CASSPVGGVYTQYF
TRBV7-9,11,TRBJ1-1,CASSPGTEAFF
TRBV28,14,TRBJ1-4,CASHQGAVSEKLFF
TRBV27,17,TRBJ2-5,CASRPLTSGGAGETQYF
TRBV5-6,14,TRBJ2-3,CASSLRQGADTQYF
TRBV5-4,15,TRBJ1-2,CASSPRQSTRYGYTF
TRBV9,15,TRBJ2-5,CASSVGGGGSETQYF
TRBV7-2,14,-,CASSLIPGTYEQYF
TRBV7-2,18,TRBJ2-7,CASSLEEGIAGTSYEQYF
TRBV5-8,14,TRBJ1-5,CASSLGQGDQPQHF
TRBV12-5,18,TRBJ2-1,CASGLGPKAVSSYNEQFF
TRBV5-1,15,TRBJ1-1,CASSGRGQGYTEAFF
TRBV5-6,11,TRBJ1-2,CASSLGGGYTF
TRBV6-1,19,TRBJ1-3,CASSGPPGQGTIGGNTIYF
TRBV5-6,12,TRBJ2-3,CASSLDADTQYF
TRBV5-1,15,TRBJ1-5,CASSLGAGSNQPQHF
TRBV28,16,TRBJ2-3,CASSPGVAGPTDTQYF
TRBV28,16,TRBJ1-5,CASSLSSGGRFQPQHF
TRBV11-1,13,TRBJ2-1,CASSITRDNEQFF